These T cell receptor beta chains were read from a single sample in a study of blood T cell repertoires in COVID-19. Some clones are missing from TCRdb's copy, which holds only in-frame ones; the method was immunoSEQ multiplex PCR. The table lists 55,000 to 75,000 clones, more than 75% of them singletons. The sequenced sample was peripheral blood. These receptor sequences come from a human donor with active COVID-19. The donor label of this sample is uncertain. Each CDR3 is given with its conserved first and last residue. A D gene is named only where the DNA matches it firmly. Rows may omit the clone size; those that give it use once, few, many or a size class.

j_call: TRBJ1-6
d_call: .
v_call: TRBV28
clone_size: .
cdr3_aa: CASMGGDRLIHNSPLHF
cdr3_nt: TGTGCCAGCATGGGCGGGGACCGACTAATTCATAATTCACCCCTCCACTTT

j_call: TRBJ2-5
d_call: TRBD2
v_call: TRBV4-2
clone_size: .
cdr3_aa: CASNPGTSGRETQYF
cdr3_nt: TGTGCCAGCAACCCCGGGACTAGCGGGAGAGAGACCCAGTACTTC

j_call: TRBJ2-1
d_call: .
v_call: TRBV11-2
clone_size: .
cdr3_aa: CASSLVGTLANNEQFF
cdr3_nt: TGTGCCAGCAGCTTAGTCGGGACTCTAGCGAACAATGAGCAGTTCTTC

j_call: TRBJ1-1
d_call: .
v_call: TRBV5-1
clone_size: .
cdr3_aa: CASSSVTGSNTEAFF
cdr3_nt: TGCGCCAGCAGCTCTGTGACAGGCTCGAACACTGAAGCTTTCTTT

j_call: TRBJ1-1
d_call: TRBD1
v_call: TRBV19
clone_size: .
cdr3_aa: CASSIFRGHTEAFF
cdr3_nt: TGTGCCAGTAGTATTTTCAGGGGGCACACTGAAGCTTTCTTT

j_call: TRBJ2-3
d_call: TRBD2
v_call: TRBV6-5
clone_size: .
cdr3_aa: CASSRLATVTDTQYF
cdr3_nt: TGTGCCAGCAGCCGACTAGCGACAGTAACAGATACGCAGTATTTT

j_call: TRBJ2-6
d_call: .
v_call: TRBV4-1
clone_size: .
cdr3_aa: CASSQTGEVETGANVLTF
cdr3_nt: TGCGCCAGCAGCCAAACCGGGGAGGTTGAAACTGGGGCCAACGTCCTGACTTTC

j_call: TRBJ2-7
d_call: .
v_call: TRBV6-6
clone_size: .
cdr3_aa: CASSPGTLRSYEQYF
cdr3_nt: TGTGCCAGCAGCCCAGGGACACTTCGCTCCTACGAGCAGTACTTC

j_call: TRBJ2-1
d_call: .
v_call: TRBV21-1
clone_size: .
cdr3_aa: CASSKGLAGVYEQFF
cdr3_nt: TGTGCCAGCAGCAAAGGACTAGCGGGAGTTTATGAGCAGTTCTTC

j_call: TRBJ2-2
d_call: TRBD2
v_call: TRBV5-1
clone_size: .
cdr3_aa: CASKGLAAENTGELFF
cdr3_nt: TGCGCCAGCAAGGGACTAGCAGCTGAGAACACCGGGGAGCTGTTTTTT

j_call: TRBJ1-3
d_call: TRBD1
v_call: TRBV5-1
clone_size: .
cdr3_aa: CASSLLSQGASGNTIYF
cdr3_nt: TGCGCCAGCAGCTTGCTATCTCAGGGGGCCTCAGGAAACACCATATATTTT

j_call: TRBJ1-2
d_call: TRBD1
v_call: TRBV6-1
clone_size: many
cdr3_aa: CASSERTGAGYTF
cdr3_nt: TGTGCCAGCAGTGAACGGACAGGGGCTGGCTACACCTTC

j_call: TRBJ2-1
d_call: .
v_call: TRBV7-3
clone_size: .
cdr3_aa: CASSLTSGDEQFF
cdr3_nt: TGTGCCAGCAGCTTAACGTCAGGCGATGAGCAGTTCTTC

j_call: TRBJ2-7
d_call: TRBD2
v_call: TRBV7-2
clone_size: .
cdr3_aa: CASSSAGLAGGKGEQYF
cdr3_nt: TGTGCCAGCAGCTCTGCGGGACTAGCGGGGGGCAAAGGCGAGCAGTACTTC